This T cell receptor (beta chain) was sequenced during a study of neurological immune-mediated disorders. Study results and limitations: No CDR3 amino acid sequences were shared by expanded clones across subjects, suggesting private repertoires in all groups.

This clonotype was picked up many times. Its antigen is still unknown. CDR1 is SGDLS, CDR2 YYNGEE, per germline. V was clipped by 4 bases and J by 7 bases; unmatched bases: 20. CDR3 size: 19 residues. Regarding time point: longitudinal time-point 3. TCRdb reprocessed the 5' RACE reads via MiXCR and lists one record per CDR3 protein. The profile shows roughly 48,000 distinct CDR3 sequences, about 13% of them singletons. The V gene is TRBV9, the J gene TRBJ1-3, with 10 bases that match TRBD1. Sequenced sample: PBMCs. The TCR comes from a male donor with HTLV-1-associated myelopathy (HAM/TSP). CDR3 in amino acids: CASSMRDRGYPELSNTIYF. In DNA, the CDR3 is TGTGCCAGCAGCATGAGGGACAGGGGATACCCAGAATTGTCGAACACCATATATTTT.